This TCR beta chain was identified in a study of blood T cell repertoires in COVID-19. As for the study in general: Recovered participants had two consecutive negative NP/OP PCR tests, healthcare professional clearance, or symptom resolution. From T cells, B-cell-depleted T cells, or PBMCs came the material, which was cDNA or gDNA.

Germline CDR1 and CDR2: MDHEN and SYDVKM. The CDR3 extends over 15 amino acids. V gave up 3 bases and J gave up 0 bases, with 9 bases separating them. Researchers sorted participants into cohorts using their self-reported clinical history. Method: immunoSEQ multiplex PCR; TCRdb's copy keeps in-frame clones and lacks some. The data show about 170,000 clones, around 80% seen once. What was sequenced was PBMCs or T cells enriched from blood (not recorded which). V usage is TRBV28 and J usage is TRBJ2-4, with D perhaps matching TRBD1 (6 bases). The clonotype was recovered from a woman between 70 and 85 years old in a cohort exposed to, infected with or recovered from COVID-19 (not recorded which). CDR3 coding DNA: TGTGCCAGCAGTTTGAGGGGGTCAGCCAAAAACATTCAGTACTTC. Residues: CASSLRGSAKNIQYF.